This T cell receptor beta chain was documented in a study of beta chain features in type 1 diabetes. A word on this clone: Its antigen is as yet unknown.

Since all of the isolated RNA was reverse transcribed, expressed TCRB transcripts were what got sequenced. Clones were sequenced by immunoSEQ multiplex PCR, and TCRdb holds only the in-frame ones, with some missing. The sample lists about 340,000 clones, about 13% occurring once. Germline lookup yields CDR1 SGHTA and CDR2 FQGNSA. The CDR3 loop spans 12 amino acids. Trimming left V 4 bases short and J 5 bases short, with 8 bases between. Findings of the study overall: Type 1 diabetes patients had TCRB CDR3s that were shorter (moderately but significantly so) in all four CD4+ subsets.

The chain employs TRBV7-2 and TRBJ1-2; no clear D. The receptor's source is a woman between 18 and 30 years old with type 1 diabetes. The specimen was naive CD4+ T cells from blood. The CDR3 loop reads CASSSSLYGYTF. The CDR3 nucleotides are TGTGCCAGCAGCTCTTCGTTGTATGGCTACACCTTC.